This T cell receptor beta chain stems from a study of PD-L1 blockade in urothelial cancer. Study-wide context: Males with bladder-origin urothelial cancer constituted about 90% of the 29 patients. There were a median of approximately 140,000 T cells in blood samples. Study-level results: A below-median TCR clonality in blood before treatment predicted better survival.

About this clone: Its antigen remains unknown.

The CDR3 has 16 residues. CDR1 and CDR2 (germline): SGHTS, YDEGEE. Trimming shortened V by 2 bases and J by 10 bases, and 19 bases separated the two germline ends. Time point of the sample: peripheral blood 6 weeks after treatment start. Added to each PCR by spiking were synthetic TCR analog templates. The assay was immunoSEQ multiplex PCR, and TCRdb's table has in-frame clones only and misses some. Here the sample spans about 45,000 clones, roughly 80% being singletons. This sequence originates from a man aged 55 to 70 with urothelial cancer. The chain recombines TRBV5-8 with TRBJ1-6, with D maybe TRBD1 (6 bases). The sample consisted of PBMCs, taken around atezolizumab (anti-PD-L1) treatment. The chain's CDR3 is CASSFITGFVESPLHF. The CDR3 DNA is TGTGCCAGCAGCTTCATTACAGGGTTCGTAGAGTCACCCCTCCACTTT.